This record looks at one T cell receptor beta chain sequence and its context. This sample stems from a study of blood T cell repertoires in COVID-19. Sequenced by immunoSEQ multiplex PCR; TCRdb stores in-frame clones only, minus some. The data contain 150,000 or so clones, roughly nine tenths of them singletons. This CDR3 has 15 residues. Germline V gives CDR1 LNHDA, CDR2 SQIVND (reference sequence). J gave up 0 bases and V 6 bases, and 5 bases lay outside the gene matches. This receptor was taken from a human donor with acute COVID-19. The donor label of this sample is uncertain. Sequences were obtained from PBMCs or T cells enriched from blood (not recorded which). The chain has TRBV19 and TRBJ1-3; 7 bases match TRBD1. The CDR3 DNA sequence: TGTGCCAGTAGCGCGGACAGGTTCTCTGGAAACACCATATATTTT. This gives the protein CASSADRFSGNTIYF.